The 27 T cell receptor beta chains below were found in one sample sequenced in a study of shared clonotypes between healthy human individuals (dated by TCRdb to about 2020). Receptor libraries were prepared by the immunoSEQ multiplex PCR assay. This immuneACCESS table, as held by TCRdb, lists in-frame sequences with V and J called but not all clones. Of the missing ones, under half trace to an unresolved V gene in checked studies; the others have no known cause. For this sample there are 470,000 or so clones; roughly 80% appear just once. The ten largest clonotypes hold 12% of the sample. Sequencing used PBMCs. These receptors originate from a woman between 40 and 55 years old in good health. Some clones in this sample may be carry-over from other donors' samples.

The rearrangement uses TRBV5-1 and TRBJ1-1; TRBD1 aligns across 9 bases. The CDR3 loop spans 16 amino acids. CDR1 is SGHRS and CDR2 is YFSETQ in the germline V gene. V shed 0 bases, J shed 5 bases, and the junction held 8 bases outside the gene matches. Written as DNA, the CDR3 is TGCGCCAGCAGCTTGGCCTTGACAGGGGGTACTACTGAAGCTTTCTTT. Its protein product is CASSLALTGGTTEAFF.

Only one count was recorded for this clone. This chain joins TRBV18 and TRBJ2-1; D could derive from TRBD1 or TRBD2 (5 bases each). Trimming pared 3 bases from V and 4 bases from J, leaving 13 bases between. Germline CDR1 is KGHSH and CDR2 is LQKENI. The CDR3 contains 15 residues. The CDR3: CASSPAGWGYNEQFF. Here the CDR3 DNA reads TGTGCCAGCTCACCGGCAGGGTGGGGGTACAATGAGCAGTTCTTC.

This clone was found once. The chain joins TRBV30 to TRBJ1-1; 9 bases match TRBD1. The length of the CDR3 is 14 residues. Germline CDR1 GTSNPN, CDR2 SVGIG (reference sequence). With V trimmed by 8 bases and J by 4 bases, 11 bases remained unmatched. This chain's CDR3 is CAGGQGGVSTEAFF. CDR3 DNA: TGTGCCGGGGGACAGGGAGGTGTGAGCACTGAAGCTTTCTTT.

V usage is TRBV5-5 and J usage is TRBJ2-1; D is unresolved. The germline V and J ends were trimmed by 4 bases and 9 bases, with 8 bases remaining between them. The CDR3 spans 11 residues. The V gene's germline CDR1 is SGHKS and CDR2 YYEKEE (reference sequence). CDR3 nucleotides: TGTGCCAGCAGCGGGGTCGGTGAGCAGTTCTTC. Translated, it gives CASSGVGEQFF.

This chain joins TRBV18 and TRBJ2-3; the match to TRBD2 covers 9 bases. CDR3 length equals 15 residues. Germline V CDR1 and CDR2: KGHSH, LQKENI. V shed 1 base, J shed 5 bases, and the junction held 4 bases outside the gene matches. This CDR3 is CASSPLAGAEDTQYF. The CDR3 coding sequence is TGTGCCAGCTCACCACTAGCGGGAGCTGAAGATACGCAGTATTTT.

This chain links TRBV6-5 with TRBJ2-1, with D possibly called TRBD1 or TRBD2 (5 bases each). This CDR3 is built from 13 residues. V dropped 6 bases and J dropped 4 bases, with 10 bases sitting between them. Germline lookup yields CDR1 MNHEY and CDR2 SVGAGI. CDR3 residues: CASRWDQYNEQFF. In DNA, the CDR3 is TGTGCCAGCAGGTGGGACCAGTACAATGAGCAGTTCTTC.

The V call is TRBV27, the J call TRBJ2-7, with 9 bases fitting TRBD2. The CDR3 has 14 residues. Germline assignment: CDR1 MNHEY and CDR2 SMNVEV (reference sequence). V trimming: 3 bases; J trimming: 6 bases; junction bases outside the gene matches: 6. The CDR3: CASSFSGLASEQYF. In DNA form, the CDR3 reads TGTGCCAGCAGTTTTTCGGGACTAGCTAGCGAGCAGTACTTC.

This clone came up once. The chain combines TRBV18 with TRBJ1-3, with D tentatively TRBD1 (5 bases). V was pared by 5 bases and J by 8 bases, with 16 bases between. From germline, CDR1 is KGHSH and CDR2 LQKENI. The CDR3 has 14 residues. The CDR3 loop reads CASSSTLRDDTIYF. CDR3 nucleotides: TGTGCCAGCTCATCAACCCTCAGGGACGACACCATATATTTT.

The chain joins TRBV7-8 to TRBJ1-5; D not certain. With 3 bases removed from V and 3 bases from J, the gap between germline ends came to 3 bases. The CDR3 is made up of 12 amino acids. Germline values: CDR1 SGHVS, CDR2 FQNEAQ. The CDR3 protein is CASSLDNQPQHF. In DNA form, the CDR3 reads TGTGCCAGCAGCTTGGACAATCAGCCCCAGCATTTT.

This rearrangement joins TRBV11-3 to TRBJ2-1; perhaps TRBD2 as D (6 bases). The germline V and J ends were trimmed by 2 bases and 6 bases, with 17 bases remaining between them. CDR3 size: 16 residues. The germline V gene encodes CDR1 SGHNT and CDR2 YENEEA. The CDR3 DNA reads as TGTGCCAGCAGCTTAAGGCGGGAAGGCCACAGCAATGAGCAGTTCTTC. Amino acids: CASSLRREGHSNEQFF. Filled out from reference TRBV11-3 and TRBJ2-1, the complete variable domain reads EAGVVQSPRYKIIEKKQPVAFWCNPISGHNTLYWYLQNLGQGPELLIRYENEEAVDDSQLPKDRFSAERLKGVDSTLKIQPAELGDSAVYLCASSLRREGHSNEQFFGPGTRLTVL.

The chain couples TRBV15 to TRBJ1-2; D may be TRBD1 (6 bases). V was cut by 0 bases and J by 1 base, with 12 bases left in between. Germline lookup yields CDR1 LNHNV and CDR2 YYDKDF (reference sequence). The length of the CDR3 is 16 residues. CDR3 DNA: TGTGCCACCAGCAGAGATGGGGGGCTCCTTAACTATGGCTACACCTTC. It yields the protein CATSRDGGLLNYGYTF.

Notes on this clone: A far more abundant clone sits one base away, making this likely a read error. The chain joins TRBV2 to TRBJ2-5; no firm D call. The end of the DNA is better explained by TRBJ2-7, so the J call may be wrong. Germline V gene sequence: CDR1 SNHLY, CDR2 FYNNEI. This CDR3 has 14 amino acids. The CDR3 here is CASGEAGYSYEQYF. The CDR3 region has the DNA TGTGCCAGCGGTGAGGCAGGTTATTCCTACGAGCAGTACTTC.

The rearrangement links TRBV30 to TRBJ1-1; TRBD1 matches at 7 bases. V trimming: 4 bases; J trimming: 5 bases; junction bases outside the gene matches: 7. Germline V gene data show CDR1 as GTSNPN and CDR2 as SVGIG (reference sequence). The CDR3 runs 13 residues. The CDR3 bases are TGTGCCTGGACTACAGGGGCAGGTACTGAAGCTTTCTTT. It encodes CAWTTGAGTEAFF.

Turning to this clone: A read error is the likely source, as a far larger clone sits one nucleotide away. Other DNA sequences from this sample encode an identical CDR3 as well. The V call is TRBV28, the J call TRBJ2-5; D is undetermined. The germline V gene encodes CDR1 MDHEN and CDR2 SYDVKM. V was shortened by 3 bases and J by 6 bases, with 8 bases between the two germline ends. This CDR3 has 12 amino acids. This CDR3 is CASSLNPQTQYF. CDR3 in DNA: TGTGCCAGCAGTTTGAACCCGCAGACCCAGTACTTC.

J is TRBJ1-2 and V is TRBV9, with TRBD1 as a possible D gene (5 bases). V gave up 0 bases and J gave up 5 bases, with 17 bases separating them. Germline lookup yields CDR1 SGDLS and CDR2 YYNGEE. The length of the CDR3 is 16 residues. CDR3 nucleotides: TGTGCCAGCAGCGTAGGAGGCGGGACCGAAGGGTATGGCTACACCTTC. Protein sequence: CASSVGGGTEGYGYTF.

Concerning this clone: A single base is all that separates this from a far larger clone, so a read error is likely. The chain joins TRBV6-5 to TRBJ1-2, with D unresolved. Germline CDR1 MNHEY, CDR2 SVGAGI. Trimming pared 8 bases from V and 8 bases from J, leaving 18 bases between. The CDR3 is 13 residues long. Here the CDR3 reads CASQRSSTDGYTF. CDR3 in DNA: TGTGCCAGCCAAAGGAGTTCTACGGACGGCTACACCTTC.

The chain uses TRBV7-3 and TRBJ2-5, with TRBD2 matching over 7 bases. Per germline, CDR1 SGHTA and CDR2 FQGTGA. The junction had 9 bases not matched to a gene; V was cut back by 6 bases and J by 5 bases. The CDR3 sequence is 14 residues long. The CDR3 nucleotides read TGTGCCAGCAGTTCTGCGGGGGTAGGGGAGACCCAGTACTTC. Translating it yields CASSSAGVGETQYF.

CDR3 amino acids: CASSLDTENTEAFF. In nucleotides, the CDR3 is TGTGCCAGCAGCTTAGACACGGAGAACACTGAAGCTTTCTTT. This rearrangement joins TRBV7-9 to TRBJ1-1; D gene uncertain. V shed 1 base and J shed 1 base, with 7 bases lying between them. The CDR3 has 14 residues. Germline values: CDR1 SEHNR, CDR2 FQNEAQ (reference sequence). Variable domain in full (rest from reference TRBV7-9 and TRBJ1-1): DTGVSQNPRHKITKRGQNVTFRCDPISEHNRLYWYRQTLGQGPEFLTYFQNEAQLEKSRLLSDRFSAERPKGSFSTLEIQRTEQGDSAMYLCASSLDTENTEAFFGQGTRLTVV.

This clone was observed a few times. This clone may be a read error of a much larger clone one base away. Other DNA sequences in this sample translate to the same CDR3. CDR3 sequence (DNA): TGTGCCAGCTCACCACGTCAGAAGGAGACCCAGTACTTC. Protein product: CASSPRQKETQYF. This chain uses TRBV18 with TRBJ2-5, with no clear D. The CDR3 extends over 13 amino acids. The ends were cut back, 1 base at V and 5 bases at J, with 8 bases in the middle. Per germline, CDR1 KGHSH and CDR2 LQKENI.

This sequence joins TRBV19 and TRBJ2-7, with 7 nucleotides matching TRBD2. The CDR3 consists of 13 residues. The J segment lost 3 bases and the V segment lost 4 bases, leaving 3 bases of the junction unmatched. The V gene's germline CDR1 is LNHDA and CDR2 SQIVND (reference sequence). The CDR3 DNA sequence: TGTGCCAGTAGTAGCGGGAGAGGCTACGAGCAGTACTTC. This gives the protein CASSSGRGYEQYF.

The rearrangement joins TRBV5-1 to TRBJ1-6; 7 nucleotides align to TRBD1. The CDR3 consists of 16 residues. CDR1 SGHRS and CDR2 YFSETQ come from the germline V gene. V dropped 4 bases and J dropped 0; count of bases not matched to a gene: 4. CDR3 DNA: TGCGCCAGCAGCCCGGGACAGTTCTCCTATAATTCACCCCTCCACTTT. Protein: CASSPGQFSYNSPLHF.

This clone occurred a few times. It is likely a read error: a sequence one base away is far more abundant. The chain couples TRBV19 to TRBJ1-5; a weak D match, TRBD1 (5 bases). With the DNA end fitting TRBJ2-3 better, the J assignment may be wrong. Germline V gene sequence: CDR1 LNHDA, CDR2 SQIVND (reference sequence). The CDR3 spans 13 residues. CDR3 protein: CASSAGWRQPQYF. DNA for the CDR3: TGTGCCAGTAGTGCAGGGTGGCGGCAGCCCCAGTATTTT.

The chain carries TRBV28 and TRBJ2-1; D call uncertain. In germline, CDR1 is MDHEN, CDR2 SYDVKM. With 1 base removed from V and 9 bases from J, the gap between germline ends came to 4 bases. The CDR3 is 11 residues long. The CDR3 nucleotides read TGTGCCAGCAGTTTATCCGGTGAGCAGTTCTTC. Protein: CASSLSGEQFF.

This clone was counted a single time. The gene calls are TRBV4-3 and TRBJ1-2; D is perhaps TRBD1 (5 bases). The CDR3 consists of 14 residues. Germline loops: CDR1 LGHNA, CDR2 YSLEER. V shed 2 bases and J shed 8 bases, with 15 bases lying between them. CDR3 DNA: TGCGCCAGCAGCCAATCCGGGACGTACGACGGCTACACCTTC. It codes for CASSQSGTYDGYTF.

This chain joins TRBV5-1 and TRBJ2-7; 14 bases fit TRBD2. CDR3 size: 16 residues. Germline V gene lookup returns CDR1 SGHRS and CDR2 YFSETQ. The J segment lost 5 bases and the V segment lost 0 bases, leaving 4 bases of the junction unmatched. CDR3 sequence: CASSLEGLAGVNEQYF. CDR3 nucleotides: TGCGCCAGCAGCTTGGAGGGACTAGCGGGAGTTAACGAGCAGTACTTC.

The CDR3 nucleotides read TGTGCCAGCAGCCAAGTTGGGACAGGGGCCTACAATGAGCAGTTCTTC. As protein: CASSQVGTGAYNEQFF. The V gene is TRBV4-2, the J gene TRBJ2-1, with 10 nucleotides matching TRBD1. CDR1 and CDR2 from the germline V gene are LGHNA and YNFKEQ. J was trimmed by 2 bases and V by 1 base; bases with no gene match: 2. This CDR3 is built from 16 residues.

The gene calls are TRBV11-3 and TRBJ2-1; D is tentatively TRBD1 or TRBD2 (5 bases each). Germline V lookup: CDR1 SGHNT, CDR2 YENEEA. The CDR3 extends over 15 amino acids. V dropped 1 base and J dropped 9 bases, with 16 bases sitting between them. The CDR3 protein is CASSLGGPGSGEQFF. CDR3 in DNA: TGTGCCAGCAGCTTAGGGGGCCCGGGATCGGGTGAGCAGTTCTTC.